The present T cell receptor beta chain was sequenced within a study of cytomegalovirus exposure and HLA in healthy donors. Study as a whole: Drawn from HLA-typed donors, 80 million to 100 million unique TCRs were held in an early data release. Whole-study findings and limits: Prior analysis indicated that the majority of TCR beta V segments exhibited productivity approximately 90% or approximately 30% of the time. What was likely a sequencing artifact was a cluster of highly shared sequence variants. Reports state that TCR beta sequences accurately predicted most subjects' HLA-A and HLA-B alleles.

Primers for the PCR totalled 60 Vbeta and 13 Jbeta. The method was immunoSEQ multiplex PCR; TCRdb's version includes in-frame clones alone and lacks a portion of them. The table lists over 120,000 clones, 75% to 85% of them singletons. Per the germline V gene, CDR1 is KGHSH and CDR2 is LQKENI. The CDR3 contains 13 residues. Trimming removed 3 bases from V and 5 bases from J, with 10 bases in between. Of note for this clone: What it recognizes is unknown. Other DNA sequences in this sample translate to the same CDR3.

The rearrangement links TRBV18 to TRBJ2-5; TRBD1 might be the D (5 bases). Source material: PBMCs. The TCR was taken from a middle-aged man in good health and CMV-seronegative. The CDR3 DNA follows: TGTGCCAGCTCACCGGGGCTAGGGGAGACCCAGTACTTC. Translating it yields CASSPGLGETQYF.